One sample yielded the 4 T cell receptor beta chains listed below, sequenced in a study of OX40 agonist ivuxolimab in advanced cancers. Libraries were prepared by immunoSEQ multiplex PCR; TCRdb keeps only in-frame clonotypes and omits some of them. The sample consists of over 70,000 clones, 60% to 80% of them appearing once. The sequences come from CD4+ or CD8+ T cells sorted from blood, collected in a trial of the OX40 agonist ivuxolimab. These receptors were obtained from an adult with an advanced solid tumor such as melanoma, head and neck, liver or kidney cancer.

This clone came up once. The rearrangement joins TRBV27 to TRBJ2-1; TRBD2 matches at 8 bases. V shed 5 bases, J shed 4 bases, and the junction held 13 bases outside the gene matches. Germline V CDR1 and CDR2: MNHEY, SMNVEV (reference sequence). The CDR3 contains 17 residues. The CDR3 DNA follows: TGTGCCAGCAGTCGATCCCCGAGGGTAGCGGGGTACAATGAGCAGTTCTTC. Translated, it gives CASSRSPRVAGYNEQFF.

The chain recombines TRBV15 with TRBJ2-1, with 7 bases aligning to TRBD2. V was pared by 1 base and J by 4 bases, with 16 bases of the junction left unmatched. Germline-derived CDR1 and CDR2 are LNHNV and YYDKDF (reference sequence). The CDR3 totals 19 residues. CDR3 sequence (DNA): TGTGCCACCAGCAGAGTAACGGGGGAAAGCGGGAAGTTTTACAATGAGCAGTTCTTC. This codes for CATSRVTGESGKFYNEQFF.

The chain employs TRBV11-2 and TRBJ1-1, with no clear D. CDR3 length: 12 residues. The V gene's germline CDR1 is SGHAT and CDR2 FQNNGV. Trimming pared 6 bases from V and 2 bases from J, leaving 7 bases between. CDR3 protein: CASSPRNTEAFF. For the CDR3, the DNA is TGTGCCAGCAGTCCCCGAAACACTGAAGCTTTCTTT.

CDR3 in amino acids: CASRHPGALYNEQFF. CDR3 nucleotides: TGTGCCAGCAGGCACCCGGGGGCCCTCTACAATGAGCAGTTCTTC. The rearrangement links TRBV7-2 to TRBJ2-1, with D perhaps being TRBD1 or TRBD2 (6 bases each). This CDR3 is 15 amino acids long. The V gene lost 6 bases and the J gene lost 3 bases, with 15 bases spanning the gap. CDR1 and CDR2 from the germline V gene are SGHTA and FQGNSA. The whole variable domain, filled in from reference TRBV7-2 and TRBJ2-1, reads GAGVSQSPSNKVTEKGKDVELRCDPISGHTALYWYRQSLGQGLEFLIYFQGNSAPDKSGLPSDRFSAERTGGSVSTLTIQRTQQEDSAVYLCASRHPGALYNEQFFGPGTRLTVL.